The TCR beta chain under discussion was sequenced for a study of blood T cell repertoires in COVID-19. Study-level background: The origin of the acute and convalescent COVID-19 samples was the United States, Italy and Spain. Sample material is recorded as cDNA or gDNA derived from T cells, B-cell-depleted T cells, or PBMCs.

The germline CDR1 and CDR2 sequences are MGHRA and YSYEKL. CDR3 length: 15 amino acids. The V end was cut by 0 bases, the J end by 8 bases, with 16 bases between. As handled by the study authors: Estimation of nucleated cell counts was performed using reference gene primer amplification. The data were produced by immunoSEQ multiplex PCR, yet TCRdb's version contains in-frame clones alone and is incomplete. V and J calls and clone size come straight from that table; D and trimming were deduced from the DNA. The sample shows roughly 75,000 clones, around nine tenths of them seen only once. Sequenced material: peripheral blood. The V and J genes are TRBV4-1 and TRBJ1-2; tentatively, D is TRBD1 (6 bases). The sequence derives from a man older than 75 with COVID-19, enrolled during active disease. CDR3 in DNA: TGCGCCAGCAGCCAAGATCTCAGGGGAGATGAAGGCTACACCTTC. Its protein product is CASSQDLRGDEGYTF.